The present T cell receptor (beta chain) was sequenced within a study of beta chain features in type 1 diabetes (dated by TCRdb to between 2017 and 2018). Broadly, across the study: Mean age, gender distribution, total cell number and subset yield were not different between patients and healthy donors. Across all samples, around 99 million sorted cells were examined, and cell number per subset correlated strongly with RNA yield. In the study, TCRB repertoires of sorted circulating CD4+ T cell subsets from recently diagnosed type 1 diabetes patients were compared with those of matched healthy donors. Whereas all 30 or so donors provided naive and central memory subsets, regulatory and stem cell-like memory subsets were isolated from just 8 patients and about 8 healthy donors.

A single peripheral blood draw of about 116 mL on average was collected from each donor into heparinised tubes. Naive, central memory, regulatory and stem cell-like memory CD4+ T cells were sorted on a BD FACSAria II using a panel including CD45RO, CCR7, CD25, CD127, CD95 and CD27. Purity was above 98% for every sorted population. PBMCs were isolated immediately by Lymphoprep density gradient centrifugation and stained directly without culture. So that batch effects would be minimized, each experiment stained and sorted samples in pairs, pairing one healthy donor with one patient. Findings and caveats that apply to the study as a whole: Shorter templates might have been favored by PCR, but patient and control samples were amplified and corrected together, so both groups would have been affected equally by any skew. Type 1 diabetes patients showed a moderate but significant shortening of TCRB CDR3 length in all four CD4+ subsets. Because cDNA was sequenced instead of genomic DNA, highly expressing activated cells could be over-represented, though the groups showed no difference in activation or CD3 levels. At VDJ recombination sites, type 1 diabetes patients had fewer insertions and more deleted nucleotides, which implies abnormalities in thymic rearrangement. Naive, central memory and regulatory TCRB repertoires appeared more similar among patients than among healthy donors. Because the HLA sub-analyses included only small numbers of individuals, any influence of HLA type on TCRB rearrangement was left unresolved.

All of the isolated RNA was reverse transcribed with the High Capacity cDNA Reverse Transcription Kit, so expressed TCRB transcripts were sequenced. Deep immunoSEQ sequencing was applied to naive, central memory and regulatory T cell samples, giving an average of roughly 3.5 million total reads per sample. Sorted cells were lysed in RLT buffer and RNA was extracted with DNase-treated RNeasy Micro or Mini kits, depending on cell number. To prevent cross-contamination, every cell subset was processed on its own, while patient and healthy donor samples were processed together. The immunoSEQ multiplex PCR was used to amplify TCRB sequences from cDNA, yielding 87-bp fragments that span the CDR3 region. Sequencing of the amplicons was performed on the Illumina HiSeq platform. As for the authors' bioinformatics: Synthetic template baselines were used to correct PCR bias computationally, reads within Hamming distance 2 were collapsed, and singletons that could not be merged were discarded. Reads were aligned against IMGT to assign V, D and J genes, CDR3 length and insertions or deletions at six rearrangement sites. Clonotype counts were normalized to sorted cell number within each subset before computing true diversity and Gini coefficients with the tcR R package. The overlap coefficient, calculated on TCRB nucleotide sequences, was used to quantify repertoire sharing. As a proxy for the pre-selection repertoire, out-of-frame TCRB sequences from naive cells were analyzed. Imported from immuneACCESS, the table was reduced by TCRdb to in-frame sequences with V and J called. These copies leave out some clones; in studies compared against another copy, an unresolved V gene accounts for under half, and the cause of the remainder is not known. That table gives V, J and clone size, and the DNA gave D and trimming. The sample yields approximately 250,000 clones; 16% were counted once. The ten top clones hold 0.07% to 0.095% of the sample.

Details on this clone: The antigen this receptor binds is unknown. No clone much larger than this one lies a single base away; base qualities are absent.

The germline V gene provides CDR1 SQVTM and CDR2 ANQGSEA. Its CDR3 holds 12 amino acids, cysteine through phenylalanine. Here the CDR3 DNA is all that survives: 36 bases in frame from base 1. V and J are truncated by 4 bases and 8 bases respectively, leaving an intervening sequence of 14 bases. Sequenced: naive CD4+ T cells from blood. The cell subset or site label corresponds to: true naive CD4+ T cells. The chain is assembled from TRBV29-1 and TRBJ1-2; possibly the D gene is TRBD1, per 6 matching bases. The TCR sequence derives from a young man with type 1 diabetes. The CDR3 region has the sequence CSVVSGEEGYTF. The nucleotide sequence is TGCAGCGTTGTGTCAGGGGAGGAGGGCTACACCTTC.